These 25 T cell receptor beta chains were all obtained from the same sample, sequenced in a study of CD8 T cells in ankylosing spondylitis. Study-level findings and limits: About 8 highly homologous variants made up a TCR beta motif, and this motif appeared characteristic of ankylosing spondylitis blood.

Their antigens remain unidentified. TCRdb recomputed calls from the 5' RACE reads with MiXCR, one row per CDR3 protein. The sample has about 800,000 distinct CDR3 sequences; over 9.5% are singletons. The sequenced material came from blood, either unsorted or a sorted T cell fraction (not recorded which). The receptors shown here come from a male donor with ankylosing spondylitis.

This clonotype came up a few times. The chain recombines TRBV2 with TRBJ2-1; TRBD1 matches at 7 bases. V lost 6 bases to trimming and J lost 6 bases; unmatched junction nucleotides: 14. From germline, CDR1 is SNHLY and CDR2 FYNNEI. The CDR3 extends over 16 amino acids. The CDR3, as DNA: TGTGCCAGCAGGCCGCTACACCCCACAGGGGCCAATGAGCAGTTCTTC. It codes for CASRPLHPTGANEQFF.

The gene calls are TRBV6-2 or TRBV6-3 and TRBJ2-2; a possible D gene is TRBD1 (6 bases). Germline V gene lookup returns CDR1 MNHEY and CDR2 SVGEGT. The ends were cut back, 8 bases at V and 4 bases at J, with 23 bases in the middle. This CDR3 comprises 17 residues. The CDR3 region is CASSLRTGQLGTGELFF. Here the CDR3 DNA reads TGTGCCAGCTCGCTGCGAACGGGACAACTAGGCACCGGGGAGCTGTTTTTT.

The J gene is TRBJ1-1, the V gene TRBV9; D remains unclear. The germline CDR1 and CDR2 sequences are SGDLS and YYNGEE. V was clipped by 0 bases and J by 7 bases, with 10 bases between them. The length of the CDR3 is 13 residues. CDR3 nucleotides: TGTGCCAGCAGCGTAGTGGCAGGTCTTGAAGCTTTCTTT. It encodes CASSVVAGLEAFF.

This clonotype was detected many times. The V call is TRBV27, the J call TRBJ2-7; D may be TRBD2 (6 bases). Looked up from germline, CDR1 is MNHEY and CDR2 is SMNVEV (reference sequence). Trimming removed 5 bases at V and 1 base at J, with 15 bases between. The CDR3 is 15 residues long. The CDR3 DNA reads as TGTGCCAGCAGTCCCCGGGGACGGGAGTCCTACGAGCAGTACTTC. Translated, it gives CASSPRGRESYEQYF.

This clonotype was detected only a few times. The chain links TRBV5-1 to TRBJ2-1, with unresolved D. In germline, CDR1 is SGHRS, CDR2 YFSETQ. Trimming took 0 bases from V and 4 from J, leaving 11 bases between them. This CDR3 spans 15 amino acids. The DNA for the CDR3 is TGCGCCAGCAGCTTGGGCCCCGTCGGGTACAATGAGCAGTTCTTC. Its translation: CASSLGPVGYNEQFF.

There are a few counts of this clonotype. The chain joins TRBV10-2 to TRBJ2-7; 9 bases fit TRBD1. The length of the CDR3 is 13 residues. Trimming at V came to 6 bases and at J to 3 bases, leaving 3 bases not matched to a gene. The germline V gene has CDR1 WSHSY and CDR2 SAAADI. The CDR3 DNA reads as TGCGCCAGCAGGGTGACAGGGGGCTACGAGCAGTACTTC. This translates into CASRVTGGYEQYF.

This clonotype was seen a few times. The V call is TRBV20-1, the J call TRBJ1-5; 8 bases agree with TRBD1. Germline values: CDR1 DFQATT, CDR2 SNEGSKA (reference sequence). V trimming: 6 bases; J trimming: 5 bases; junction bases outside the gene matches: 9. CDR3 length: 14 residues. DNA for the CDR3: TGCAGTGCAACGGACAGGGTGGGAGATCAGCCCCAGCATTTT. It translates to CSATDRVGDQPQHF.

This sequence joins TRBV5-1 and TRBJ2-3; D remains ambiguous. This CDR3 is built from 15 residues. Trimming took 4 bases from V and 8 from J, leaving 20 bases between them. Germline lookup yields CDR1 SGHRS and CDR2 YFSETQ. CDR3 amino acids: CASSPDLRSAGTQYF. The CDR3 region has the DNA TGCGCCAGCAGCCCCGACCTCCGATCCGCCGGTACGCAGTATTTT.

This clonotype has at least ten counts. The CDR3 is CASSLGTAPEAFF. The CDR3 DNA reads TGTGCCAGCAGCCTCGGGACCGCCCCCGAAGCTTTCTTT. V is TRBV4-2 and J is TRBJ1-1; possibly TRBD1 for D (5 bases). Germline V gene sequence: CDR1 LGHNA, CDR2 YNFKEQ. V lost 4 bases, J lost 8 bases, and 14 bases lay in between. The CDR3 is 13 amino acids.

The gene calls are TRBV7-2 and TRBJ2-2; 15 positions match TRBD2. In germline, CDR1 is SGHTA, CDR2 FQGNSA. After removal of 5 bases from V and 5 bases from J, the junction contained 6 bases not matched to a gene. The CDR3 is made up of 17 amino acids. The CDR3: CASSRRGLAGGTGELFF. CDR3 bases: TGTGCCAGCAGCCGCCGGGGACTAGCGGGAGGAACCGGGGAGCTGTTTTTT. The whole variable domain, filled in from reference TRBV7-2 and TRBJ2-2, reads GAGVSQSPSNKVTEKGKDVELRCDPISGHTALYWYRQSLGQGLEFLIYFQGNSAPDKSGLPSDRFSAERTGGSVSTLTIQRTQQEDSAVYLCASSRRGLAGGTGELFFGEGSRLTVL.

The chain has TRBV15 and TRBJ2-5; no clear D. CDR1 and CDR2 from the germline V gene are LNHNV and YYDKDF (reference sequence). The germline V and J ends were trimmed by 4 bases and 4 bases, with 10 bases remaining between them. CDR3 length equals 13 residues. The CDR3 here is CATSTRQRETQYF. In nucleotides, the CDR3 is TGTGCCACCAGCACCCGGCAGCGAGAGACCCAGTACTTC.

CDR3 DNA: TGTGCCACCGGCCGGAACTCTGGGGCCAACGTCCTGACTTTC. Protein product: CATGRNSGANVLTF. The chain joins TRBV10-3 to TRBJ2-6; no clear D. V gave up 10 bases and J gave up 0 bases, with 10 bases separating them. CDR1 and CDR2 (germline): ENHRY, SYGVKD. The CDR3 has 14 residues.

This clonotype has ten or more counts. The genes are TRBV12-3 or TRBV12-4 and TRBJ1-3; no definite D call. The CDR3 loop spans 15 amino acids. Deletions cut 4 bases from V and 0 bases from J, with 10 bases between. CDR3 sequence (DNA): TGTGCCAGCAGTTCGCACGCCTACTCTGGAAACACCATATATTTT. Translation: CASSSHAYSGNTIYF.

At least ten counts were recorded for this clonotype. V and J are TRBV5-1 and TRBJ1-4, with D perhaps TRBD1 (6 bases). Germline CDR1 reads SGHRS; CDR2 reads YFSETQ. The CDR3 consists of 15 residues. The V end was cut by 0 bases, the J end by 6 bases, with 12 bases between. CDR3 in DNA: TGCGCCAGCAGCTTGGTCGGGGGCGCGGATGAAAAACTGTTTTTT. Translating it yields CASSLVGGADEKLFF.

This clonotype has a handful of counts. This rearrangement joins TRBV20-1 to TRBJ2-3; 11 bases match TRBD1. Trimming at V came to 6 bases and at J to 4 bases, leaving 9 bases not matched to a gene. CDR3 length: 15 amino acids. Germline values: CDR1 DFQATT, CDR2 SNEGSKA (reference sequence). CDR3 DNA sequence: TGCAGTGCGGGACGGGGACAGGGGGAAGCAGATACGCAGTATTTT. It is translated as CSAGRGQGEADTQYF.

This clonotype was detected many times. The J gene is TRBJ1-6, the V gene TRBV7-2, with D uncertain. The CDR3 runs 13 residues. With 1 base removed from V and 8 bases from J, the gap between germline ends came to 6 bases. In germline, CDR1 is SGHTA, CDR2 FQGNSA. The CDR3 here is CASSLDPDSPLHF. CDR3 nucleotide sequence: TGTGCCAGCAGCTTAGACCCGGATTCACCCCTCCACTTT.

V and J are TRBV20-1 and TRBJ2-1; 10 bases are shared with TRBD2. The V segment lost 1 base and the J segment 7 bases; nucleotides outside the gene matches: 4. Germline CDR1 is DFQATT and CDR2 is SNEGSKA (reference sequence). This CDR3 region has 14 residues. In DNA form, the CDR3 reads TGCAGTGCTAGAGCCCTAGCGGGAGTTAATGAGCAGTTCTTC. This translates into CSARALAGVNEQFF.

The chain combines TRBV7-2 with TRBJ1-1; D is uncertain. Germline-derived CDR1 and CDR2 are SGHTA and FQGNSA. Trimming cost V 5 bases and J 5 bases, with 12 bases left between them. CDR3 length equals 13 residues. CDR3 DNA: TGTGCCAGCAGCCCCGGGATCGCGACTGAAGCTTTCTTT. Its translation: CASSPGIATEAFF.

This clonotype was detected ten times or more. The chain carries TRBV20-1 and TRBJ1-2; 7 nucleotides line up with TRBD1. With V trimmed by 8 bases and J by 8 bases, 11 bases remained unmatched. This CDR3 is 12 amino acids long. Germline CDR1 and CDR2: DFQATT and SNEGSKA (reference sequence). The CDR3, as DNA: TGCAGTCACGACAGGGCCATCGGGGGCTACACCTTC. Its translation is CSHDRAIGGYTF.

The chain recombines TRBV6-5 with TRBJ2-7; TRBD2 might be the D (5 bases). Trimming stripped 5 bases from V and 2 bases from J, with 16 bases between. CDR1 is MNHEY, CDR2 SVGAGI, per germline. CDR3 length: 15 residues. The DNA for the CDR3 is TGTGCCAGCAGTCACCGTCCCGGAGGTACCTACGAGCAGTACTTC. Its translation: CASSHRPGGTYEQYF.

This clonotype was observed at least ten times. The chain recombines TRBV7-2 with TRBJ2-4; 12 bases fit TRBD2. Germline loops: CDR1 SGHTA, CDR2 FQGNSA. Losses at the gene ends were 1 base for V and 12 bases for J; bases not matched to a gene: 10. This CDR3 comprises 16 residues. Here the CDR3 DNA reads TGTGCCAGCAGCTTAGGTCTAGCGGGGGGGGAGGCGAATCAGTACTTC. Translation: CASSLGLAGGEANQYF.

This clonotype turned up a few times. CDR3 amino acids: CASSYDWTFTDTQYF. The CDR3 DNA reads TGTGCCAGCAGTTATGACTGGACCTTCACAGATACGCAGTATTTT. The rearrangement uses TRBV6-5 and TRBJ2-3; D not resolved. Germline loops: CDR1 MNHEY, CDR2 SVGAGI. This CDR3 comprises 15 residues. V was pared by 3 bases and J by 2 bases, with 12 bases between.

The V and J genes are TRBV30 and TRBJ2-3; D possibly corresponds to TRBD2 (5 bases). V was pared by 4 bases and J by 5 bases, with 10 bases between. Germline V gene lookup returns CDR1 GTSNPN and CDR2 SVGIG (reference sequence). The CDR3 loop spans 12 amino acids. CDR3 coding DNA: TGTGCCTGGAAGGGAGTGGAAGATACGCAGTATTTT. It is translated as CAWKGVEDTQYF. Variable domain in full (rest from reference TRBV30 and TRBJ2-3): SQTIHQWPATLVQPVGSPLSLECTVEGTSNPNLYWYRQAAGRGLQLLFYSVGIGQISSEVPQNLSASRPQDRQFILSSKKLLLSDSGFYLCAWKGVEDTQYFGPGTRLTVL.

The sample holds many counts of this clonotype. The chain links TRBV29-1 to TRBJ1-1; D gene unclear. The V gene's germline CDR1 is SQVTM and CDR2 ANQGSEA. The CDR3 is 13 amino acids. Deletions cut 7 bases from V and 0 bases from J, with 12 bases between. The CDR3 bases are TGCAGCGCTAACCTAGACTTGAACACTGAAGCTTTCTTT. Residues: CSANLDLNTEAFF.

This clonotype has at least ten counts. J is TRBJ1-1 and V is TRBV15; D is ambiguous. The CDR3 runs 13 residues. Germline loops: CDR1 LNHNV, CDR2 YYDKDF (reference sequence). The V and J ends lost 2 bases and 1 base respectively, with 5 bases between them. The CDR3 protein is CATSRHTNTEAFF. Written as DNA, the CDR3 is TGTGCCACCAGCAGACACACGAACACTGAAGCTTTCTTT.